Described below is a single T cell receptor beta chain sequence and its context. Its antigen is still unknown. TCRdb reprocessed the 5' RACE reads and keeps a single row for each CDR3 protein, giving no DNA. Listed are over 200,000 distinct CDR3 sequences; around 0.4% falls within the top ten. The record originates from a study of T cells expressing NK-cell markers. In the study overall: Each TCR beta repertoire originated in sorted T cells that were CD3+CD56+NKG2C+, CD3+CD56+NKG2C- or CD3+CD56-NKG2C+. Eight donors were sequenced, of whom seven were HCMV-seropositive, while the remaining one was HCMV-seronegative. Study results and limitations: HCMV specificity was not established for the expanded NKG2C+ T cell clones. The contribution of dominant NKG2C+ clonotypes to CD8+ T cells in five to seven donors was roughly 1.0-7.0%.

The length of the CDR3 is 15 residues. The V call is TRBV12-3 or TRBV12-4, the J call TRBJ1-1; TCRdb lists TRBD1, though no DNA is available to test this call. The TCR comes from a young man in good health. The sample was blood T cells: a sorted CD56 or NKG2C T cell subset, CD4+ or CD8+ T cells, or bulk PBMC T cells (not recorded which). This CDR3 reads CASSPPTGANTEAFF.